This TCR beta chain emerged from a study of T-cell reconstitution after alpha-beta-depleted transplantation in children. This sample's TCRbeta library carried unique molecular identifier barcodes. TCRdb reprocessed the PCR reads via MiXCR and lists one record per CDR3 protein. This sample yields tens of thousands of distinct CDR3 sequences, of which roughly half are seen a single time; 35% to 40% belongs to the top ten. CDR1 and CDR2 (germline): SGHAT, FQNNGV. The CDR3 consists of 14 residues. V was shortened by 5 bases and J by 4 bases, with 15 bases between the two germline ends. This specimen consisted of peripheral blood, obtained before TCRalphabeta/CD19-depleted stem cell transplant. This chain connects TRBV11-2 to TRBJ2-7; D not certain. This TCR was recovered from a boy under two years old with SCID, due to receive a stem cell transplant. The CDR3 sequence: CASSGEVRSYEQYF. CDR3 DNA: TGTGCCAGCAGCGGCGAAGTAAGGAGTTACGAGCAGTACTTC.